Listed below are T cell receptor beta chains from one sample, sequenced in a study of OX40 agonist ivuxolimab in advanced cancers. Here immunoSEQ multiplex PCR was the method, and the copy in TCRdb shows in-frame clones only, minus some. The table has 65,000 to 90,000 clones, 75% to 90% seen once. This specimen consisted of CD4+ or CD8+ T cells sorted from blood, obtained in a trial of the OX40 agonist ivuxolimab. The receptors derive from an adult with an advanced solid tumor such as melanoma, head and neck, liver or kidney cancer. Both conserved end residues are part of each CDR3. Fields, in order: J gene, clone size, V gene, D gene, CDR3 length, CDR3 DNA, CDR3 protein. A D gene is named only where the DNA matches it firmly. The listing skips clone size in some rows; elsewhere it reads once, few, many or a size class.

J gene: TRBJ1-1
clone size: .
V gene: TRBV19
D gene: .
CDR3 length: 14
CDR3 DNA: TGTGCCAGTAGTATAGATCTAAAGAACACTGAAGCTTTCTTT
CDR3 protein: CASSIDLKNTEAFF

J gene: TRBJ2-7
clone size: .
V gene: TRBV6-5
D gene: .
CDR3 length: 11
CDR3 DNA: TGTGCCAGCAGTTACAAGAACGAGCAGTACTTC
CDR3 protein: CASSYKNEQYF

J gene: TRBJ2-7
clone size: .
V gene: TRBV4-1
D gene: .
CDR3 length: 14
CDR3 DNA: TGCGCCAGCAGCCAAGAAGGTACCACCTACGAGCAGTACTTC
CDR3 protein: CASSQEGTTYEQYF

J gene: TRBJ2-2
clone size: .
V gene: TRBV11-1
D gene: TRBD1
CDR3 length: 16
CDR3 DNA: TGTGCCAGCTGCTCCGCGAGGGGGCTCTACACCGGGGAGCTGTTTTTT
CDR3 protein: CASCSARGLYTGELFF

J gene: TRBJ2-1
clone size: once
V gene: TRBV29-1
D gene: TRBD2
CDR3 length: 14
CDR3 DNA: TGCAGCGTTAAGCGGGAGGGAATTTACAATGAGCAGTTCTTC
CDR3 protein: CSVKREGIYNEQFF

J gene: TRBJ2-5
clone size: .
V gene: TRBV7-3
D gene: TRBD2
CDR3 length: 16
CDR3 DNA: TGTGCCAGCAGCTCCTGGGGGCGGGAGGGCCAAGAGACCCAGTACTTC
CDR3 protein: CASSSWGREGQETQYF

J gene: TRBJ2-1
clone size: .
V gene: TRBV15
D gene: .
CDR3 length: 12
CDR3 DNA: TGTGCCACCAGCAGGCTTTACAATGAGCAGTTCTTC
CDR3 protein: CATSRLYNEQFF

J gene: TRBJ2-2
clone size: .
V gene: TRBV11-3
D gene: .
CDR3 length: 14
CDR3 DNA: TGTGCCAGCAGCTTAGACCCGAACACCGGGGAGCTGTTTTTT
CDR3 protein: CASSLDPNTGELFF

J gene: TRBJ2-7
clone size: .
V gene: TRBV2
D gene: TRBD1
CDR3 length: 13
CDR3 DNA: TGTGCCAGCAGTGCCATGACAGGGGCCGGGCAGTACTTC
CDR3 protein: CASSAMTGAGQYF

J gene: TRBJ2-2
clone size: .
V gene: TRBV30
D gene: .
CDR3 length: 13
CDR3 DNA: TGTGCCTGGAGACGAACGAACACCGGGGAGCTGTTTTTT
CDR3 protein: CAWRRTNTGELFF

J gene: TRBJ2-7
clone size: once
V gene: TRBV5-1
D gene: TRBD1
CDR3 length: 16
CDR3 DNA: TGCGCCAGCAGCTTGGGCCTCGACAGGGGGCAGTACGAGCAGTACTTC
CDR3 protein: CASSLGLDRGQYEQYF

J gene: TRBJ2-1
clone size: .
V gene: TRBV11-2
D gene: .
CDR3 length: 14
CDR3 DNA: TGTGCCAGCAGCTTAGTAGGGGGACTCAATGAGCAGTTCTTC
CDR3 protein: CASSLVGGLNEQFF

J gene: TRBJ2-4
clone size: .
V gene: TRBV7-4
D gene: .
CDR3 length: 19
CDR3 DNA: TGTGCCAGCACCCCTATCGGTTGGAGGGTACTACTAGCCAAAAACATTCAGTACTTC
CDR3 protein: CASTPIGWRVLLAKNIQYF

J gene: TRBJ2-4
clone size: .
V gene: TRBV23-1
D gene: .
CDR3 length: 15
CDR3 DNA: TGCGCCAGCAGTCAGCACAAGGATTCGGGAAACATTCAGTACTTC
CDR3 protein: CASSQHKDSGNIQYF

J gene: TRBJ2-7
clone size: .
V gene: TRBV18
D gene: TRBD1
CDR3 length: 16
CDR3 DNA: TGCGCCAGCTCACAAACCGGGACAGGGGCCTCCTACGAGCAGTACTTC
CDR3 protein: CASSQTGTGASYEQYF

J gene: TRBJ2-1
clone size: once
V gene: TRBV7-2
D gene: .
CDR3 length: 12
CDR3 DNA: TGTGCCAGCAGCCGGACCAGAAATGAGCAGTTCTTC
CDR3 protein: CASSRTRNEQFF

J gene: TRBJ2-1
clone size: .
V gene: TRBV10-3
D gene: .
CDR3 length: 15
CDR3 DNA: TGTGCCATCAGCCCCCGGGACAAGGGGCGAAATGAGCAGTTCTTC
CDR3 protein: CAISPRDKGRNEQFF

J gene: TRBJ2-5
clone size: .
V gene: TRBV7-6
D gene: TRBD1
CDR3 length: 15
CDR3 DNA: TGTGCCAGCAGCACAGGGGGGCGAGATCAAGAGACCCAGTACTTC
CDR3 protein: CASSTGGRDQETQYF

J gene: TRBJ2-6
clone size: .
V gene: TRBV2
D gene: .
CDR3 length: 16
CDR3 DNA: TGTGCCAGCCGTTCGGCCGTACTCTCTGGGGCCAACGTCCTGACTTTC
CDR3 protein: CASRSAVLSGANVLTF

J gene: TRBJ1-6
clone size: few
V gene: TRBV27
D gene: .
CDR3 length: 15
CDR3 DNA: TGTGCCAGCAGTTCCCGGGAGGGCTTAAGTTCACCCCTCCACTTT
CDR3 protein: CASSSREGLSSPLHF

J gene: TRBJ2-5
clone size: .
V gene: TRBV2
D gene: TRBD1
CDR3 length: 14
CDR3 DNA: TGTGCCAGCAGGGCGGACAGGGGGCCAGAGACCCAGTACTTC
CDR3 protein: CASRADRGPETQYF

J gene: TRBJ1-3
clone size: .
V gene: TRBV30
D gene: TRBD1
CDR3 length: 13
CDR3 DNA: TGTGCCTGGCGACAGGGCGGGGGAAACACCATATATTTT
CDR3 protein: CAWRQGGGNTIYF

J gene: TRBJ2-1
clone size: .
V gene: TRBV18
D gene: TRBD2
CDR3 length: 16
CDR3 DNA: TGTGCCAGCTCACCTGGAACCGGACTAGCGTACAATGAGCAGTTCTTC
CDR3 protein: CASSPGTGLAYNEQFF

J gene: TRBJ2-3
clone size: once
V gene: TRBV5-6
D gene: TRBD2
CDR3 length: 17
CDR3 DNA: TGTGCCAGCAGCTCTAGTTTGGCGGGAGGTCGCACAGATACGCAGTATTTT
CDR3 protein: CASSSSLAGGRTDTQYF

J gene: TRBJ2-1
clone size: .
V gene: TRBV2
D gene: TRBD2
CDR3 length: 15
CDR3 DNA: TGTGCCAGCAGTGTAGGACTAGCCGATTACAATGAGCAGTTCTTC
CDR3 protein: CASSVGLADYNEQFF

J gene: TRBJ2-7
clone size: .
V gene: TRBV5-1
D gene: .
CDR3 length: 13
CDR3 DNA: TGCGCCAGCAGTTCGACCTTGGGCTACGAGCAGTACTTC
CDR3 protein: CASSSTLGYEQYF

J gene: TRBJ2-1
clone size: .
V gene: TRBV29-1
D gene: TRBD2
CDR3 length: 15
CDR3 DNA: TGCAGCTCAGCCGGGACTAGCGGCGTTAACAATGAGCAGTTCTTC
CDR3 protein: CSSAGTSGVNNEQFF

J gene: TRBJ2-1
clone size: .
V gene: TRBV19
D gene: .
CDR3 length: 16
CDR3 DNA: TGTGCCGAAGGCGAGCGCCCATGGGGTCCCTACAATGAGCAGTTCTTC
CDR3 protein: CAEGERPWGPYNEQFF

J gene: TRBJ1-1
clone size: .
V gene: TRBV6-6
D gene: TRBD1
CDR3 length: 13
CDR3 DNA: TGTGCCAGCAGTTACCCAGGGGGGACTGAAGCTTTCTTT
CDR3 protein: CASSYPGGTEAFF

J gene: TRBJ2-7
clone size: .
V gene: TRBV11-2
D gene: .
CDR3 length: 15
CDR3 DNA: TGTGCCAGCAGCTTATTGAGCGGTCCAACCTACGAGCAGTACTTC
CDR3 protein: CASSLLSGPTYEQYF

J gene: TRBJ2-2
clone size: .
V gene: TRBV28
D gene: .
CDR3 length: 12
CDR3 DNA: TGTGCCAGCAGTTTGCTCACCGGGGAGCTGTTTTTT
CDR3 protein: CASSLLTGELFF

J gene: TRBJ1-4
clone size: .
V gene: TRBV18
D gene: .
CDR3 length: 13
CDR3 DNA: TGTGCCAGCTCACCACGGCCTAATGAAAAACTGTTTTTT
CDR3 protein: CASSPRPNEKLFF

J gene: TRBJ2-1
clone size: .
V gene: TRBV6-5
D gene: .
CDR3 length: 14
CDR3 DNA: TGTGCCAGCAGTCGGGGCTTCTGGGGGAATGAGCAGTTCTTC
CDR3 protein: CASSRGFWGNEQFF

J gene: TRBJ2-7
clone size: .
V gene: TRBV4-2
D gene: TRBD2
CDR3 length: 17
CDR3 DNA: TGTGCCAGCAGCCAAGGACGAACTAGCGCAAACTCCTACGAGCAGTACTTC
CDR3 protein: CASSQGRTSANSYEQYF

J gene: TRBJ1-2
clone size: .
V gene: TRBV5-1
D gene: .
CDR3 length: 15
CDR3 DNA: TGCGCCAGCAGCTTGGGGCCCCACAGGGAGGAAGGCTACACCTTC
CDR3 protein: CASSLGPHREEGYTF

J gene: TRBJ1-1
clone size: few
V gene: TRBV14
D gene: .
CDR3 length: 13
CDR3 DNA: TGTGCCAGCAGACTTACAGGGCGGCCTGAAGCTTTCTTT
CDR3 protein: CASRLTGRPEAFF

J gene: TRBJ2-3
clone size: .
V gene: TRBV5-1
D gene: .
CDR3 length: 16
CDR3 DNA: TGCGCCAGCAGCTTGGTGAGGCGGTCTAGCACAGATACGCAGTATTTT
CDR3 protein: CASSLVRRSSTDTQYF

J gene: TRBJ1-5
clone size: .
V gene: TRBV2
D gene: .
CDR3 length: 14
CDR3 DNA: TGTGCCAGCAGTGAAGTTCTTCAACCCCAGCCCCAGCATTTT
CDR3 protein: CASSEVLQPQPQHF

J gene: TRBJ1-3
clone size: .
V gene: TRBV19
D gene: .
CDR3 length: 13
CDR3 DNA: TGTGCCACCAAGGACGTTTGGGGAAACACCATATATTTT
CDR3 protein: CATKDVWGNTIYF

J gene: TRBJ2-5
clone size: .
V gene: TRBV11-2
D gene: TRBD1
CDR3 length: 13
CDR3 DNA: TGTGCCAGCAGCTTCTCCCGGGACAGGGCTCAGTACTTC
CDR3 protein: CASSFSRDRAQYF

J gene: TRBJ1-1
clone size: .
V gene: TRBV6-6
D gene: .
CDR3 length: 14
CDR3 DNA: TGTGCCAGCAGTTACTCGGCAGGGAAAGGTGAAGCTTTCTTT
CDR3 protein: CASSYSAGKGEAFF

J gene: TRBJ2-6
clone size: .
V gene: TRBV5-1
D gene: TRBD1
CDR3 length: 17
CDR3 DNA: TGCGCCAGCAGCTCCGACAGGGGGAACTCTGGGGCCAACGTCCTGACTTTC
CDR3 protein: CASSSDRGNSGANVLTF

J gene: TRBJ2-3
clone size: .
V gene: TRBV7-6
D gene: .
CDR3 length: 13
CDR3 DNA: TGTGCCAGCAGCCGCAGCCTCACAGATACGCAGTATTTT
CDR3 protein: CASSRSLTDTQYF

J gene: TRBJ1-2
clone size: .
V gene: TRBV5-4
D gene: .
CDR3 length: 16
CDR3 DNA: TGTGCCAGCAGCGGGAGGTTGGGGGGAGGGAACTATGGCTACACCTTC
CDR3 protein: CASSGRLGGGNYGYTF

J gene: TRBJ2-5
clone size: .
V gene: TRBV19
D gene: .
CDR3 length: 15
CDR3 DNA: TGTGCCAGTAGTACCCTCGGGACCTCCGGAGAGACCCAGTACTTC
CDR3 protein: CASSTLGTSGETQYF

J gene: TRBJ2-1
clone size: .
V gene: TRBV6-1
D gene: .
CDR3 length: 13
CDR3 DNA: TGTGCCACCCCCCGCGTTGAGGGCGGTGAGCAGTTCTTC
CDR3 protein: CATPRVEGGEQFF

J gene: TRBJ2-3
clone size: once
V gene: TRBV7-3
D gene: TRBD2
CDR3 length: 16
CDR3 DNA: TGTGCCAGCAGTCGCGGGAGTAGCGGGGAGGATTTTACGCAGTATTTT
CDR3 protein: CASSRGSSGEDFTQYF

J gene: TRBJ2-1
clone size: .
V gene: TRBV27
D gene: .
CDR3 length: 15
CDR3 DNA: TGTGCCAGCAGTCCTCCGGACCTAAGGTATTCTGAGCAGTTCTTC
CDR3 protein: CASSPPDLRYSEQFF

J gene: TRBJ1-3
clone size: .
V gene: TRBV4-1
D gene: .
CDR3 length: 16
CDR3 DNA: TGCGCCAGCAGCCAAGTTCTCCGGGGCTCTGGAAACACCATATATTTT
CDR3 protein: CASSQVLRGSGNTIYF

J gene: TRBJ1-1
clone size: once
V gene: TRBV7-9
D gene: .
CDR3 length: 14
CDR3 DNA: TGTGCCAGCAGCTTCGATGAGGGGAACACTGAAGCTTTCTTT
CDR3 protein: CASSFDEGNTEAFF

J gene: TRBJ2-5
clone size: .
V gene: TRBV29-1
D gene: TRBD1
CDR3 length: 14
CDR3 DNA: TGCAGCGTTGAAGAACAGGGGGTAGGGGGGACCCAGTACTTC
CDR3 protein: CSVEEQGVGGTQYF

J gene: TRBJ2-2
clone size: .
V gene: TRBV5-4
D gene: TRBD2
CDR3 length: 15
CDR3 DNA: TGTGCCAGCAGCCAAGCGGGAGGGCGTACCGGGGAGCTGTTTTTT
CDR3 protein: CASSQAGGRTGELFF

J gene: TRBJ2-7
clone size: .
V gene: TRBV7-9
D gene: TRBD2
CDR3 length: 13
CDR3 DNA: TGTGCCAGCAGCTTAGCGGGAGGGGATGAGCAGTACTTC
CDR3 protein: CASSLAGGDEQYF

J gene: TRBJ2-7
clone size: .
V gene: TRBV28
D gene: TRBD2
CDR3 length: 15
CDR3 DNA: TGTGCCAGCAGTTTACTAGCGGACCGCTCCTACGAGCAGTACTTC
CDR3 protein: CASSLLADRSYEQYF

J gene: TRBJ2-2
clone size: .
V gene: TRBV2
D gene: .
CDR3 length: 13
CDR3 DNA: TGTGCCAGCAGTGTGGGGGCATCGGGGGAGCTGTTTTTT
CDR3 protein: CASSVGASGELFF

J gene: TRBJ1-5
clone size: .
V gene: TRBV15
D gene: .
CDR3 length: 13
CDR3 DNA: TGTGCCACCAGCAGAGAGGACACACAGCCCCAGCATTTT
CDR3 protein: CATSREDTQPQHF

J gene: TRBJ1-2
clone size: .
V gene: TRBV29-1
D gene: .
CDR3 length: 11
CDR3 DNA: TGCAGCGTTGACGGGAGCTATGGCTACACCTTC
CDR3 protein: CSVDGSYGYTF